The next 2 T cell receptor beta chains were all read from a single sample in a study of T cell clonality in common variable immunodeficiency. Some clones are missing from TCRdb's copy, which holds only in-frame ones; the method was immunoSEQ multiplex PCR. The repertoire consists of approximately 57,000 clones, none detected only once. The material sequenced was peripheral blood mononuclear cells. The origin of the receptors is a person between 18 and 75 years old in good health.

This clone occurred many times. Read sequence stops 3 residues before the CDR3 end, and the germline J gene provides the missing end. The gene calls are TRBV18 and TRBJ1-2; no firm D call. Germline CDR1 is KGHSH and CDR2 is LQKENI. This CDR3 has 13 residues. The CDR3 here is CASSPGVLRGYTF. The covered CDR3 bases are TGTGCCAGCTCCCCCGGGGTCCTTCGGGGC.

This clone appeared many times. The read comes to an end 3 residues before the CDR3 does, leaving the germline J gene to fill in the end. V gene TRBV10-3 combines with J gene TRBJ1-2, with D tentatively TRBD1 (5 bases). There are 16 residues in the CDR3. V lost 3 bases and J 0 bases, leaving 14 bases between the germline ends. Germline V gene lookup returns CDR1 ENHRY and CDR2 SYGVKD. CDR3 DNA, as far as it was read: TGTGCCATCAGTGAAGTATCGGGGGGATCTAACTATGGC. Encoded protein: CAISEVSGGSNYG. The whole CDR3 is CAISEVSGGSNYGYTF.